A single sample is the source of the 24 T cell receptor beta chains below, sequenced in a study of blood T cell repertoires in COVID-19. The table came from immunoSEQ multiplex PCR; TCRdb's copy has only in-frame clones and leaves some out. The sample lists approximately 100,000 clones; around 87% were seen once. Input material: peripheral blood. The receptors were gathered from a woman of 80 years or more with acute or convalescent COVID-19.

V and J are TRBV2 and TRBJ1-6; TRBD1 matches 7 bases. Looked up from germline, CDR1 is SNHLY and CDR2 is FYNNEI. CDR3 size: 15 residues. The J segment lost 5 bases and the V segment lost 6 bases, leaving 7 bases of the junction unmatched. CDR3 sequence: CASRWGTEDNSPLHF. CDR3 nucleotides: TGTGCCAGCAGATGGGGGACAGAAGATAATTCACCCCTCCACTTT.

The V gene is TRBV19, the J gene TRBJ2-2, with D maybe TRBD1 (6 bases). Per the germline V gene, CDR1 is LNHDA and CDR2 is SQIVND (reference sequence). This CDR3 spans 15 amino acids. Trimming shortened V by 11 bases and J by 3 bases, and 19 bases separated the two germline ends. The CDR3 DNA reads as TGTGCCTCCGGCGCCAGGGGCATCTACACCGGGGAGCTGTTTTTT. Amino acid sequence: CASGARGIYTGELFF.

This chain uses TRBV28 with TRBJ2-7; tentative D call: TRBD1 (5 bases). The V end was cut by 1 base, the J end by 3 bases, with 10 bases between. The CDR3 covers 14 residues. Per the germline V gene, CDR1 is MDHEN and CDR2 is SYDVKM. The CDR3 region is CASSLSPRVYEQYF. The CDR3 DNA reads TGTGCCAGCAGTTTATCGCCCAGGGTCTACGAGCAGTACTTC. Filled out from reference TRBV28 and TRBJ2-7, the complete variable domain reads DVKVTQSSRYLVKRTGEKVFLECVQDMDHENMFWYRQDPGLGLRLIYFSYDVKMKEKGDIPEGYSVSREKKERFSLILESASTNQTSMYLCASSLSPRVYEQYFGPGTRLTVT.

V is TRBV4-1 and J is TRBJ1-4, with 9 bases aligning to TRBD1. With 3 bases clipped from V and 2 bases from J, the junction kept 10 bases outside the gene matches. CDR3 length: 18 residues. Germline V gives CDR1 MGHRA, CDR2 YSYEKL. CDR3 protein: CASSHPSGTGRTNEKLFF. In DNA, the CDR3 is TGCGCCAGCAGCCACCCCTCCGGGACAGGGAGGACTAATGAAAAACTGTTTTTT.

The chain recombines TRBV2 with TRBJ1-4, with unresolved D. This CDR3 comprises 13 residues. From germline, CDR1 is SNHLY and CDR2 FYNNEI. V gave up 6 bases and J gave up 0 bases, with 5 bases separating them. The CDR3 DNA follows: TGTGCCAGCAGAGAGACAACTAATGAAAAACTGTTTTTT. This codes for CASRETTNEKLFF.

The V gene is TRBV14, the J gene TRBJ1-6, with 9 bases that match TRBD1. Trimming removed 3 bases from V and 10 bases from J; junction bases left unmatched: 4. CDR1 SGHDN and CDR2 FVKESK come from the germline V gene. CDR3 length equals 14 residues. The chain's CDR3 is CASSQTGGQSPLHF. The DNA of the CDR3 is TGTGCCAGCAGCCAGACAGGGGGACAATCACCCCTCCACTTT.

The chain combines TRBV5-1 with TRBJ2-3; D remains unclear. Looked up from germline, CDR1 is SGHRS and CDR2 is YFSETQ. Trimming left V 0 bases short and J 5 bases short, with 4 bases between. The CDR3 contains 12 residues. CDR3 bases: TGCGCCAGCAGCTTGGATCGAGATACGCAGTATTTT. Its translation: CASSLDRDTQYF.

CDR3 amino acids: CASSLLQAGLASADTQYF. DNA for the CDR3: TGTGCCAGCAGCTTGTTGCAGGCGGGACTAGCTTCCGCAGATACGCAGTATTTT. The rearrangement uses TRBV5-8 and TRBJ2-3; 9 bases line up with TRBD2. The J segment lost 4 bases and the V segment lost 1 base, leaving 13 bases of the junction unmatched. The CDR3 sequence is 18 residues long. CDR1 and CDR2 from the germline V gene are SGHTS and YDEGEE.

The chain couples TRBV5-5 to TRBJ2-5; D is perhaps TRBD1 (5 bases). The CDR3 sequence is 20 residues long. The germline V and J ends were trimmed by 2 bases and 4 bases, with 30 bases remaining between them. Germline values: CDR1 SGHKS, CDR2 YYEKEE (reference sequence). CDR3 sequence reads: CASSFFTTPHRATGRETQYF. The CDR3 DNA reads TGTGCCAGCAGCTTTTTCACCACCCCACACCGGGCAACAGGACGAGAGACCCAGTACTTC.

This chain links TRBV2 with TRBJ2-3, with 11 bases lining up with TRBD2. V shed 4 bases, J shed 7 bases, and the junction held 10 bases outside the gene matches. The length of the CDR3 is 16 residues. Germline V gene data show CDR1 as SNHLY and CDR2 as FYNNEI. CDR3 protein: CASSVLAGAFAYTQYF. The CDR3 DNA sequence: TGTGCCAGCAGTGTACTAGCGGGGGCCTTTGCTTATACGCAGTATTTT.

The J gene is TRBJ2-7, the V gene TRBV5-1, with 10 bases fitting TRBD1. Germline V gene data show CDR1 as SGHRS and CDR2 as YFSETQ. Trimming cost V 4 bases and J 0 bases; bases outside gene matches: 7. The CDR3 runs 16 residues. The CDR3 bases are TGCGCCAGCAGCCCGGGACAGGGGACAACCTCCTACGAGCAGTACTTC. Amino acid sequence: CASSPGQGTTSYEQYF.

V usage is TRBV2 and J usage is TRBJ1-2; D remains ambiguous. The CDR3 loop spans 14 amino acids. Trimming took off 2 bases at V and 10 bases at J, with 17 bases between the two ends. Germline V gene lookup returns CDR1 SNHLY and CDR2 FYNNEI. CDR3 sequence reads: CASSEIGQVKDYTF. In nucleotides, the CDR3 is TGTGCCAGCAGTGAAATTGGTCAGGTAAAGGACTACACCTTC.

This chain connects TRBV2 to TRBJ2-2; 12 bases map to TRBD2. Trimming took 8 bases from V and 5 from J; bases not matched to a gene: 3. Germline V lookup: CDR1 SNHLY, CDR2 FYNNEI. CDR3 length: 14 amino acids. This CDR3 reads CASAGTSGTGELFF. The CDR3 nucleotides are TGTGCCAGCGCCGGGACTAGCGGGACCGGGGAGCTGTTTTTT.

The chain recombines TRBV3-1 (or the pseudogene TRBV3-2) with TRBJ1-3; no definite D call. This CDR3 is 15 amino acids long. Trimming removed 4 bases at V and 0 bases at J, with 10 bases between. Germline V gene lookup returns CDR1 LGHDT and CDR2 YNNKEL (reference sequence). In nucleotides, the CDR3 is TGTGCCAGCAGCCGGTCAGAGGGCTCTGGAAACACCATATATTTT. Protein sequence: CASSRSEGSGNTIYF.

This clone was seen just once. The genes are TRBV28 and TRBJ1-4; 9 positions match TRBD1. V was clipped by 6 bases and J by 7 bases; unmatched bases: 9. CDR1 and CDR2 (germline): MDHEN, SYDVKM. The CDR3 spans 15 residues. This CDR3 is CASRPSGTGPEKLFF. The CDR3 DNA reads TGTGCCAGCAGACCTTCCGGGACAGGGCCTGAAAAACTGTTTTTT.

This chain connects TRBV30 to TRBJ1-5; D is undetermined. The CDR3 length is 12 residues. The germline V gene encodes CDR1 GTSNPN and CDR2 SVGIG (reference sequence). Deletions cut 2 bases from V and 4 bases from J, with 6 bases between. CDR3 in amino acids: CAWSKSNQPQHF. The CDR3 coding sequence is TGTGCCTGGAGTAAGAGTAATCAGCCCCAGCATTTT.

Points on this clone: Other DNA sequences in the sample encode the same CDR3. The chain employs TRBV29-1 and TRBJ1-2; D call uncertain. The CDR3 consists of 12 residues. Trimming took off 6 bases at V and 1 base at J, with 9 bases between the two ends. The germline gives CDR1 SQVTM, CDR2 ANQGSEA. CDR3 residues: CSVLTDNYGYTF. CDR3 in DNA: TGCAGCGTACTCACAGATAACTATGGCTACACCTTC. Combining the CDR3 with reference TRBV29-1 and TRBJ1-2 gives the whole variable domain SAVISQKPSRDICQRGTSLTIQCQVDSQVTMMFWYRQQPGQSLTLIATANQGSEATYESGFVIDKFPISRPNLTFSTLTVSNMSPEDSSIYLCSVLTDNYGYTFGSGTRLTVV.

The V and J genes are TRBV6-4 and TRBJ1-1; D is possibly TRBD1 (5 bases). The CDR3 is 15 residues long. The germline gives CDR1 MRHNA, CDR2 SNTAGT. Trimming took 0 bases from V and 6 from J, leaving 14 bases between them. In DNA, the CDR3 is TGTGCCAGCAGTGACTCACCTTACAGGTTCCCTGAAGCTTTCTTT. It specifies CASSDSPYRFPEAFF.

The chain links TRBV5-8 to TRBJ1-5; D remains ambiguous. The ends were cut back, 0 bases at V and 2 bases at J, with 9 bases in the middle. The CDR3 has 15 amino acids. Germline V CDR1 and CDR2: SGHTS, YDEGEE. The CDR3 protein is CASSLDTRRNQPQHF. The CDR3 bases are TGTGCCAGCAGCTTGGACACACGTCGCAATCAGCCCCAGCATTTT.

The genes are TRBV5-6 and TRBJ2-1; D may be TRBD2 (5 bases). The CDR3 covers 12 residues. Trimming shortened V by 0 bases and J by 8 bases, and 6 bases separated the two germline ends. The germline V gene has CDR1 SGHDT and CDR2 YYEEEE. CDR3 region: CASSLAGYEQFF. CDR3 DNA: TGTGCCAGCAGCTTGGCGGGGTATGAGCAGTTCTTC.

The chain is built from TRBV28 and TRBJ2-7; no reliable D call. CDR1 is MDHEN, CDR2 SYDVKM, per germline. The V end lost 8 bases, the J end lost 2 bases, and 10 bases lay between the germline ends. The CDR3 sequence is 12 residues long. The CDR3 coding sequence is TGTGCCAGCCAATCAGACACCTACGAGCAGTACTTC. Its protein is CASQSDTYEQYF.

The V call is TRBV3-1 (or the pseudogene TRBV3-2), the J call TRBJ2-5; 16 bases agree with TRBD2. Losses at the gene ends were 4 bases for V and 5 bases for J; bases not matched to a gene: 7. The germline CDR1 and CDR2 sequences are LGHDT and YNNKEL (reference sequence). The CDR3 has 17 amino acids. The CDR3 DNA follows: TGTGCCAGCAGCCCTCGACAGGGACTAGCGGGAGGGGAGACCCAGTACTTC. Translating it yields CASSPRQGLAGGETQYF.

The rearrangement uses TRBV19 and TRBJ1-2; D possibly corresponds to TRBD1 (5 bases). The CDR3 runs to 15 residues. V dropped 7 bases and J dropped 0 bases, with 15 bases sitting between them. Germline CDR1 LNHDA, CDR2 SQIVND (reference sequence). CDR3 nucleotides: TGTGCCAGTACTAGGGTGTGGGGCTCTAACTATGGCTACACCTTC. Translation: CASTRVWGSNYGYTF.

The V gene is TRBV7-9, the J gene TRBJ2-7; 9 bases match TRBD1. The CDR3 contains 15 residues. V trimming: 1 base; J trimming: 1 base; junction bases outside the gene matches: 2. Germline V gene sequence: CDR1 SEHNR, CDR2 FQNEAQ (reference sequence). The CDR3 spells CASSLGGTGSYEQYF. CDR3 coding DNA: TGTGCCAGCAGCTTAGGGGGGACAGGGTCCTACGAGCAGTACTTC.